A selection of T cell receptor beta chains follows, all from one sample in a study of OX40 agonist ivuxolimab in advanced cancers. The assay was immunoSEQ multiplex PCR, and TCRdb's table has in-frame clones only and misses some. This table holds tens of thousands of clones, roughly 86% found once. Sequencing used CD4+ or CD8+ T cells sorted from blood, obtained in a trial of the OX40 agonist ivuxolimab. The receptor set was obtained from an adult with an advanced solid tumor such as melanoma, head and neck, liver or kidney cancer. Each CDR3 is given with its conserved first and last residue. A D gene is named only where the DNA matches it firmly. Where a row states a size, it is once, few, many or the class of an expanded clone; other rows omit it.

v_call	clone_size	j_call	d_call	cdr3_aa	cdr3_nt
TRBV7-9	NA	TRBJ1-4	TRBD1	CASSSRGGYNEKLFF	TGTGCCAGCAGCTCCAGAGGGGGCTATAATGAAAAACTGTTTTTT
TRBV19	NA	TRBJ1-6	NA	CASSIGGPNSPLHF	TGTGCCAGTAGTATAGGGGGGCCTAATTCACCCCTCCACTTT
TRBV6-5	NA	TRBJ2-1	TRBD2	CASSRAGGLYNEQFF	TGTGCCAGCAGCCGAGCGGGGGGACTCTACAATGAGCAGTTCTTC
TRBV19	NA	TRBJ1-1	TRBD1	CASSNGLGTGGRTEAFF	TGTGCCAGTAGTAATGGGCTCGGGACAGGGGGCAGGACTGAAGCTTTCTTT
TRBV19	NA	TRBJ1-5	TRBD1	CASSSKSAGTAVQPQHF	TGTGCCAGTAGTAGTAAAAGTGCGGGGACAGCAGTGCAGCCCCAGCATTTT
TRBV27	NA	TRBJ1-5	NA	CASKLSWRSNQPQHF	TGTGCCAGCAAATTAAGTTGGAGGAGCAATCAGCCCCAGCATTTT
TRBV2	NA	TRBJ1-2	NA	CASSVGPRAGGYTF	TGTGCCAGCAGTGTGGGCCCTCGGGCAGGTGGCTACACCTTC
TRBV19	NA	TRBJ1-1	NA	CASSIDHRQAGMNTEAFF	TGTGCCAGTAGTATAGATCACCGGCAGGCCGGGATGAACACTGAAGCTTTCTTT
TRBV5-1	NA	TRBJ2-5	TRBD1	CASSIGQGVQETQYF	TGCGCCAGCAGCATCGGACAGGGGGTCCAAGAGACCCAGTACTTC
TRBV19	NA	TRBJ1-5	NA	CASSNPQGRLHQPQHF	TGTGCCAGTAGTAACCCCCAGGGTAGGCTCCATCAGCCCCAGCATTTT
TRBV25-1	NA	TRBJ1-1	TRBD1	CAAGDRMNTEAFF	TGTGCCGCGGGGGACAGGATGAACACTGAAGCTTTCTTT
TRBV19	NA	TRBJ1-5	NA	CASSIGVRGGLSNQPQHF	TGTGCCAGTAGTATAGGCGTCAGGGGCGGGCTTAGCAATCAGCCCCAGCATTTT
TRBV14	NA	TRBJ1-4	TRBD1	CASSEIGRGRRGKLFF	TGTGCCAGCAGCGAAATAGGCAGGGGGCGCAGGGGAAAACTGTTTTTT
TRBV19	NA	TRBJ2-2	NA	CASTRTATTGELFF	TGTGCCAGTACCCGGACAGCTACCACCGGGGAGCTGTTTTTT
TRBV5-1	NA	TRBJ2-7	NA	CASSLDSRAYEQYF	TGCGCCAGCAGCTTGGATTCCAGGGCCTACGAGCAGTACTTC
TRBV7-3	NA	TRBJ2-3	TRBD1	CASSSLGGLRTDTQYF	TGTGCCAGCAGCTCTTTAGGGGGCCTGAGGACAGATACGCAGTATTTT
TRBV19	NA	TRBJ2-5	NA	CASSIRESRTGRGETQYF	TGTGCCAGTAGTATCCGGGAGAGTAGGACAGGGCGGGGGGAGACCCAGTACTTC
TRBV4-2	NA	TRBJ2-1	NA	CASSAGLPNEQFF	TGTGCCAGCAGCGCCGGGCTGCCGAATGAGCAGTTCTTC
TRBV14	NA	TRBJ1-4	NA	CASSQLSEWGKLFF	TGTGCCAGCAGCCAACTGTCCGAATGGGGAAAACTGTTTTTT
TRBV4-1	few	TRBJ2-3	NA	CASSHLLGAGTDTQYF	TGCGCCAGCAGCCACCTTCTCGGGGCAGGCACAGATACGCAGTATTTT
TRBV9	NA	TRBJ2-6	NA	CASSGGPGIYSGANVLTF	TGTGCCAGCAGCGGAGGACCAGGCATCTACTCTGGGGCCAACGTCCTGACTTTC
TRBV7-9	NA	TRBJ2-3	NA	CASSLTPGTLPQYF	TGTGCCAGCAGCTTAACCCCAGGGACCCTCCCCCAGTATTTT
TRBV27	NA	TRBJ2-3	TRBD2	CASSSLAGGPNTDTQYF	TGTGCCAGCAGTTCACTAGCGGGGGGGCCTAACACAGATACGCAGTATTTT
TRBV2	NA	TRBJ1-1	NA	CASSEAENTEAFF	TGTGCCAGCAGTGAGGCAGAGAACACTGAAGCTTTCTTT
TRBV25-1	few	TRBJ1-1	NA	CASNQNTEAFF	TGTGCCAGCAATCAAAACACTGAAGCTTTCTTT
TRBV9	NA	TRBJ1-6	TRBD1	CASSSSPGQGISPLHF	TGTGCCAGCAGTTCAAGTCCGGGACAGGGGATTTCACCCCTCCACTTT
TRBV5-5	once	TRBJ1-3	NA	CASSLGPSGNLIDTIYF	TGTGCCAGCAGCTTGGGGCCTTCAGGGAACCTTATCGACACCATATATTTT
TRBV5-6	NA	TRBJ2-5	NA	CASSLAGPGETQYF	TGTGCCAGCAGCTTGGCTGGCCCCGGGGAGACCCAGTACTTC
TRBV25-1	NA	TRBJ2-2	TRBD2	CASSVRLAGAFSTGELFF	TGTGCCAGCAGTGTCCGACTAGCGGGGGCCTTTTCCACCGGGGAGCTGTTTTTT
TRBV2	few	TRBJ1-4	TRBD1	CASSLTGSGEKLFF	TGTGCCAGCAGTTTGACAGGGTCGGGTGAAAAACTGTTTTTT
TRBV18	NA	TRBJ1-2	NA	CASSPLDSGGGGYTF	TGTGCCAGCTCACCACTTGACAGCGGTGGAGGTGGCTACACCTTC
TRBV5-1	NA	TRBJ1-1	TRBD1	CASSSYPPGQGNTEAFF	TGCGCCAGCAGCTCCTACCCACCGGGACAGGGAAACACTGAAGCTTTCTTT
TRBV23-1	NA	TRBJ1-2	TRBD1	CASSQYRGRRYGYTF	TGCGCCAGCAGTCAATACAGGGGGCGAAGGTATGGCTACACCTTC
TRBV19	once	TRBJ2-3	TRBD2	CASRNSGVSTDTQYF	TGTGCCAGTAGGAATAGCGGGGTCAGCACAGATACGCAGTATTTT
TRBV5-1	NA	TRBJ1-1	NA	CASRALGNTEAFF	TGCGCCAGCAGGGCACTTGGGAACACTGAAGCTTTCTTT
TRBV10-3	NA	TRBJ1-5	NA	CAIREGAGNQPQHF	TGTGCCATCCGGGAAGGGGCTGGTAATCAGCCCCAGCATTTT
TRBV2	NA	TRBJ2-3	TRBD2	CASRRLALNTDTQYF	TGTGCCAGCAGAAGACTAGCGTTAAACACAGATACGCAGTATTTT
TRBV18	NA	TRBJ1-5	NA	CASSPLPNQPQHF	TGTGCCAGCTCACCACTTCCGAATCAGCCCCAGCATTTT
TRBV5-1	NA	TRBJ2-7	TRBD1	CASSFGTGPAHEQYF	TGCGCCAGCAGCTTCGGGACAGGCCCGGCACACGAGCAGTACTTC
TRBV27	NA	TRBJ2-2	TRBD1	CASSSSRDRGRIGGELFF	TGTGCCAGCAGTTCCTCGCGGGACAGGGGGAGAATTGGCGGGGAGCTGTTTTTT
TRBV9	NA	TRBJ1-4	NA	CASSVGGSMNEKLFF	TGTGCCAGCAGCGTAGGCGGTAGTATGAATGAAAAACTGTTTTTT
TRBV11-2	NA	TRBJ1-2	TRBD1	CATAGSTGVRTF	TGTGCCACCGCCGGCTCTACAGGGGTCCGGACCTTC
TRBV9	once	TRBJ1-2	TRBD1	CASSGGGGFNGYTF	TGTGCCAGCAGTGGAGGAGGGGGCTTCAATGGCTACACCTTC
TRBV7-2	NA	TRBJ2-7	NA	CASSLAARYEQYF	TGTGCCAGCAGCTTAGCGGCGCGTTACGAGCAGTACTTC
TRBV21-1	NA	TRBJ2-5	NA	CASSKVVQETQYF	TGTGCCAGCAGCAAAGTCGTGCAAGAGACCCAGTACTTC
TRBV7-2	NA	TRBJ2-3	NA	CASRSKGRGTDTQYF	TGTGCCAGCAGGTCAAAGGGAAGGGGCACAGATACGCAGTATTTT
TRBV5-1	NA	TRBJ2-3	NA	CASSLGGSTDTQYF	TGCGCCAGCAGCTTGGGCGGGAGCACAGATACGCAGTATTTT
TRBV9	NA	TRBJ1-2	TRBD1	CASSVWTGDGYTF	TGTGCCAGCAGCGTGTGGACAGGGGATGGCTACACCTTC
TRBV4-2	NA	TRBJ1-1	TRBD1	CASSQGGGTGPMNTEAFF	TGTGCCAGCAGCCAAGGGGGAGGGACAGGGCCTATGAACACTGAAGCTTTCTTT
TRBV2	NA	TRBJ2-7	NA	CASSRPGTSYEQYF	TGTGCCAGCAGCCGCCCCGGGACTTCCTACGAGCAGTACTTC
TRBV2	once	TRBJ2-1	NA	CASRPGRAAHNEQFF	TGTGCCAGCAGGCCGGGGAGAGCGGCCCACAATGAGCAGTTCTTC
TRBV6-5	NA	TRBJ1-5	NA	CASSYSGRHQPQHF	TGTGCCAGCAGTTACTCCGGGAGACATCAGCCCCAGCATTTT
TRBV25-1	NA	TRBJ1-4	NA	CASSDNRFNEKLFF	TGTGCCAGCAGTGATAACAGGTTCAATGAAAAACTGTTTTTT
TRBV6-6	NA	TRBJ2-1	TRBD1	CASRSGTGFYNEQFF	TGTGCCAGCAGATCCGGGACAGGGTTCTACAATGAGCAGTTCTTC
TRBV18	NA	TRBJ1-1	NA	CASSPLRADTEAFF	TGTGCCAGCTCACCCCTCAGGGCGGACACTGAAGCTTTCTTT
TRBV5-5	once	TRBJ1-4	NA	CASSLRPQGPNEKLFF	TGTGCCAGCAGCTTGAGACCGCAGGGCCCTAATGAAAAACTGTTTTTT
TRBV5-1	NA	TRBJ2-3	NA	CASSLDSRFDTDTQYF	TGCGCCAGCAGCTTGGATTCAAGGTTCGACACAGATACGCAGTATTTT
TRBV4-1	NA	TRBJ1-6	NA	CASSQDHGRSYNSPLHF	TGCGCCAGCAGCCAAGATCACGGGCGCTCCTATAATTCACCCCTCCACTTT